This TCR beta chain was captured by sequencing in a study of human T cells and chemical hapten exposure. Whole-study results and caveats: Once DPC sensitization occurred, TCRs above 1 in 1000 frequency showed no change.

Time point in this sample: healthy volunteer bleed at 2 weeks. The study extracted total RNA from unfractionated whole blood. This clonotype was found many times. Antigen specificity is unknown. The CDR3 runs to 13 residues. During construction of the library, unique molecular identifiers were attached to individual cDNA molecules for quantitative, reproducible TCR counting. In the authors' workflow: Across samples, TCR counts had a median of 95,638 and ranged from about 20,000 to 750,000. TCRdb redid the calling of the RACE reads with MiXCR, one entry per CDR3 protein. Here the V and J calls rest on TCRdb's processing, not on the authors' analysis. The data contain about 45,000 distinct CDR3 sequences, around 4% of them singletons.

The sequencing sample was made of whole blood. The TCR originated in a female donor in good health. Some clones in this sample may be carry-over from other donors' samples. V is TRBV21-1 and J is TRBJ1-4. TRBV21-1 is described as a pseudogene. The CDR3, as DNA: TGTGCCAGCTGCTTAGACTGGAATGAAAAACTGTTTTTT. Amino acids: CASCLDWNEKLFF.